A selection of T cell receptor beta chains follows, all from one sample in a study of blood T cell repertoires in COVID-19. Sequenced by immunoSEQ multiplex PCR; TCRdb stores in-frame clones only, minus some. The sample lists 290,000 or so clones, around 85% occurring once. Input material: peripheral blood. The receptors here all came from a man aged 45 to 65 with active or convalescent COVID-19. CDR3s leave out the opening cysteine and the closing phenylalanine or tryptophan. Clone size is stated in some rows and not others, as once, few, many or a class when expanded.

j_call clone_size v_call cdr3_aa
TRBJ2-2 - TRBV13 ASSPSLAGGQGTGELF
TRBJ1-2 - TRBV29-1 SVYSSNYGYT
TRBJ2-1 - TRBV7-6 ASSLGGEGLSEQF
TRBJ1-2 - TRBV2 ASSFTGVANYGYT
TRBJ1-2 - TRBV18 ASSLGRDRRGGVGYT
TRBJ1-6 - TRBV20-1 SASRGAAGVSDSPLH
TRBJ2-7 - TRBV7-8 ASSLDGSYEQY
TRBJ2-1 - TRBV4-1 ASSSVAGNEQF
TRBJ2-5 - TRBV5-6 ASSWGQGAQTQY
TRBJ2-6 - TRBV27 ASTAVSGANVLT
TRBJ1-3 - TRBV4-2 ASSLYWSTGGGNTIY
TRBJ1-4 - TRBV18 ASSPTRETNEKLF
TRBJ1-4 - TRBV18 ASSSGAGAVLF
TRBJ2-7 - TRBV6-5 ASSTTGVGIYEQY
TRBJ1-5 - TRBV19 ASRLTGNSNQPQH
TRBJ2-5 - TRBV4-1 ASSQGQGAQETQY
TRBJ2-1 - TRBV5-4 ASSPGTSGSYNEQF
TRBJ1-4 - TRBV5-8 ASRDREKLF
TRBJ2-3 few TRBV5-1 ASSPGLGVGYTDTQY
TRBJ1-6 - TRBV19 ASSGGQFNSPLH
TRBJ2-1 - TRBV7-9 ASSWNRGNEQF
TRBJ2-1 - TRBV2 ASSEEQGSEQF